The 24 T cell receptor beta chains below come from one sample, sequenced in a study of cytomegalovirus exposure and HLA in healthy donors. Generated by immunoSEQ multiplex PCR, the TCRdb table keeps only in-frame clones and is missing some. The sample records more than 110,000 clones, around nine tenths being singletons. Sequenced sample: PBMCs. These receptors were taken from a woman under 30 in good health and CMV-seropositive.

The CDR3 here is CAWSVLRGALQETQYF. The CDR3 nucleotides are TGTGCCTGGAGTGTCTTGCGGGGGGCCCTCCAAGAGACCCAGTACTTC. The rearrangement links TRBV30 to TRBJ2-5; the match to TRBD2 covers 8 bases. Trimming took 0 bases from V and 1 from J; bases not matched to a gene: 7. Per the germline V gene, CDR1 is GTSNPN and CDR2 is SVGIG (reference sequence). CDR3 size: 16 residues.

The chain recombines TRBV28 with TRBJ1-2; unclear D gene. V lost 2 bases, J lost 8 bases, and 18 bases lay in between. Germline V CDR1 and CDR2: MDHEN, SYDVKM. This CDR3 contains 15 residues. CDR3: CASSLRGPRRGGYTF. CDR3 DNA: TGTGCCAGCAGTTTACGCGGACCTCGACGGGGAGGCTACACCTTC.

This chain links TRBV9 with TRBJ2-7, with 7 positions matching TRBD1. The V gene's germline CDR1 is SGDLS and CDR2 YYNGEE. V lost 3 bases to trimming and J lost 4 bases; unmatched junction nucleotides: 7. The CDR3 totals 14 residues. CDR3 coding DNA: TGTGCCAGCAGCGCCCCGGGACAGATTTACGAGCAGTACTTC. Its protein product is CASSAPGQIYEQYF. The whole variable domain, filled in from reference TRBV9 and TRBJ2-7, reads DSGVTQTPKHLITATGQRVTLRCSPRSGDLSVYWYQQSLDQGLQFLIQYYNGEERAKGNILERFSAQQFPDLHSELNLSSLELGDSALYFCASSAPGQIYEQYFGPGTRLTVT.

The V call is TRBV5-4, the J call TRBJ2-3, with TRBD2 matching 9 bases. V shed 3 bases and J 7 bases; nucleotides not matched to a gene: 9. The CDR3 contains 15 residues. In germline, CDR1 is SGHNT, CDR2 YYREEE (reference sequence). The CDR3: CASSSGLAGRNTQYF. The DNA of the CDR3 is TGTGCCAGCAGCTCTGGCCTAGCGGGACGGAATACGCAGTATTTT. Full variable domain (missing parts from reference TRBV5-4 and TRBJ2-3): ETGVTQSPTHLIKTRGQQVTLRCSSQSGHNTVSWYQQALGQGPQFIFQYYREEENGRGNFPPRFSGLQFPNYSSELNVNALELDDSALYLCASSSGLAGRNTQYFGPGTRLTVL.

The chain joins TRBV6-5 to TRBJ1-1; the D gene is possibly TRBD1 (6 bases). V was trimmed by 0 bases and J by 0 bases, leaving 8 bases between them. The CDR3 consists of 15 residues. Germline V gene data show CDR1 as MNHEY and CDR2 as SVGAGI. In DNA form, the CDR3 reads TGTGCCAGCAGTTACTCAGGACAGATGAACACTGAAGCTTTCTTT. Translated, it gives CASSYSGQMNTEAFF.

CDR3 region: CATSWGLDTQYF. CDR3 DNA: TGTGCCACCAGCTGGGGACTAGATACGCAGTATTTT. This chain uses TRBV15 with TRBJ2-3; D may be TRBD2 (6 bases). CDR1 LNHNV and CDR2 YYDKDF come from the germline V gene (reference sequence). The CDR3 consists of 12 residues. V was trimmed by 5 bases and J by 5 bases, leaving 8 bases between them.

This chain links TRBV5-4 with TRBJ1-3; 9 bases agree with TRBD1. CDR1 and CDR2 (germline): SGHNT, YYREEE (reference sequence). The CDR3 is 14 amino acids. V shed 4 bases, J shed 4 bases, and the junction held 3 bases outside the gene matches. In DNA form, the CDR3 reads TGTGCCAGCAGCACAGGGGGCGCCGGAAACACCATATATTTT. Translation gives CASSTGGAGNTIYF.

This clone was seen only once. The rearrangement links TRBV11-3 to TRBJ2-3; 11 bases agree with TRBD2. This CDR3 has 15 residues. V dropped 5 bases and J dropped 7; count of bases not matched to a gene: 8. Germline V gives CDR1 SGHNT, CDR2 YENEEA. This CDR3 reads CASSRASGGLYTQYF. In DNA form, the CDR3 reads TGTGCCAGCAGCAGAGCTAGCGGGGGGCTATATACGCAGTATTTT.

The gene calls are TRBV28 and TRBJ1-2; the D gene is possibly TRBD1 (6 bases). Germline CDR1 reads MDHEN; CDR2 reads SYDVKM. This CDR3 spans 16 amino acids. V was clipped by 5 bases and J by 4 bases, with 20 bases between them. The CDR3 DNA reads TGTGCCAGCAGTAACAGGGAAAGTTATCGCGGCTATGGCTACACCTTC. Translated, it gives CASSNRESYRGYGYTF.

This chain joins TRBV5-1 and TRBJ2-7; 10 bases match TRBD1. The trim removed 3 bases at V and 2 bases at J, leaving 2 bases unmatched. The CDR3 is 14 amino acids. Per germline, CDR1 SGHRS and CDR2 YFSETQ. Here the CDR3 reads CASSSGTGAYEQYF. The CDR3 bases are TGCGCCAGCAGCTCCGGGACAGGGGCCTACGAGCAGTACTTC.

Here the CDR3 reads CASSIVGQGVPQYF. The CDR3 DNA reads TGTGCCAGTAGTATAGTTGGACAGGGGGTTCCGCAGTATTTT. V gene TRBV19 combines with J gene TRBJ2-3; 10 bases are a match to TRBD1. With V trimmed by 1 base and J by 10 bases, 5 bases remained unmatched. The CDR3 is 14 residues long. Germline lookup yields CDR1 LNHDA and CDR2 SQIVND (reference sequence).

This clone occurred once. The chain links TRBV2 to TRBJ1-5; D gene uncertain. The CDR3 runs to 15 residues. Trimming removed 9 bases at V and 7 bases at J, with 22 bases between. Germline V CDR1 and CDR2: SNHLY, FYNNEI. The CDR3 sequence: CASNFNGEVGQPQHF. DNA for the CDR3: TGTGCCAGTAACTTTAACGGGGAAGTTGGACAGCCCCAGCATTTT.

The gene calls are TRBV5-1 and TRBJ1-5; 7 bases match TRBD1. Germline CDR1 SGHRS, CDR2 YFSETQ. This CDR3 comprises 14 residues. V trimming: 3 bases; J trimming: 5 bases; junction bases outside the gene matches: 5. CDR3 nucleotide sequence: TGCGCCAGCAGCTCGACAGGGAGTGATCAGCCCCAGCATTTT. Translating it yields CASSSTGSDQPQHF.

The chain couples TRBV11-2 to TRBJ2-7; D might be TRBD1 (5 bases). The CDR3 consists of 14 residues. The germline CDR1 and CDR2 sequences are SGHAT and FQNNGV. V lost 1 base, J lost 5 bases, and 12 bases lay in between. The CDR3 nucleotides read TGTGCCAGCAGCTTAGTTACAGGAACCAACGAGCAGTACTTC. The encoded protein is CASSLVTGTNEQYF.

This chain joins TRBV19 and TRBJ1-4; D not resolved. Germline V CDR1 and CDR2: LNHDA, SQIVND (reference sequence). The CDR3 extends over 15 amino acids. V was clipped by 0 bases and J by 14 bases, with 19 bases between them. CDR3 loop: CASSIDRGSPGKLFF. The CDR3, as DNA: TGTGCCAGTAGTATAGATCGTGGGAGCCCGGGGAAGCTGTTTTTT.

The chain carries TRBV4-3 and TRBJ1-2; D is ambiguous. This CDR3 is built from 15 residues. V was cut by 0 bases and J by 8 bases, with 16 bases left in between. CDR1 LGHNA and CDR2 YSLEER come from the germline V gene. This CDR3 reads CASSQEIGQPSGYTF. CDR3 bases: TGCGCCAGCAGCCAAGAGATTGGGCAGCCGTCGGGCTACACCTTC.

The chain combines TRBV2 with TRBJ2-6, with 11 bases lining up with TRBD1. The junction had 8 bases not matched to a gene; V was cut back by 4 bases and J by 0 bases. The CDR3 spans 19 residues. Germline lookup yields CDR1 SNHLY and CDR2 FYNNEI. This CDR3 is CASSVWTGGFGSGANVLTF. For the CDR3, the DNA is TGTGCCAGCAGTGTTTGGACAGGGGGCTTTGGCTCTGGGGCCAACGTCCTGACTTTC.

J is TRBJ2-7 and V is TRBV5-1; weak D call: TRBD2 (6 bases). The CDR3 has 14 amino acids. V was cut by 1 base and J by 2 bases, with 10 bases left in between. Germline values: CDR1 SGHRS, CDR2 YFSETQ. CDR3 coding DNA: TGCGCCAGCAGCTTGCCGGGGGAGACCTACGAGCAGTACTTC. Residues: CASSLPGETYEQYF.

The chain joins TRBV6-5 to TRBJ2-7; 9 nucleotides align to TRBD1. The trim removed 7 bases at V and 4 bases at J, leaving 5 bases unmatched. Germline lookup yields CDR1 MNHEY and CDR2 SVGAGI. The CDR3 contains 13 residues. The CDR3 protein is CASIGTGPYEQYF. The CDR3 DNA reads TGTGCCAGCATAGGGACAGGGCCGTACGAGCAGTACTTC.

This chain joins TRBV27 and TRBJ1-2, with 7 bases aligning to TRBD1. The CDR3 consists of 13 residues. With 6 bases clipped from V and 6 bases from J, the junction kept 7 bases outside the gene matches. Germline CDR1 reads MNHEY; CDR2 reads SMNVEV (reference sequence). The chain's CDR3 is CASRKDRRDGYTF. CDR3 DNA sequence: TGTGCCAGCAGGAAGGACAGGAGGGATGGCTACACCTTC.

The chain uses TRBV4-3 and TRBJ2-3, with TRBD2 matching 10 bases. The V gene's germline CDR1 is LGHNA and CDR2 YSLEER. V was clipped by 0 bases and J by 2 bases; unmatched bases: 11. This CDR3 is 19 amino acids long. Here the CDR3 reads CASSQEIGVSGGFTDTQYF. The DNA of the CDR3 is TGCGCCAGCAGCCAAGAGATAGGGGTTAGCGGGGGGTTCACAGATACGCAGTATTTT.

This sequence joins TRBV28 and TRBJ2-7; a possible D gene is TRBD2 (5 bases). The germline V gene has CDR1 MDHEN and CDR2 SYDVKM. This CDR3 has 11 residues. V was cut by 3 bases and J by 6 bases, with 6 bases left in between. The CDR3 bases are TGTGCCAGCAGTTTGGAGGCCGAGCAGTACTTC. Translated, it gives CASSLEAEQYF.

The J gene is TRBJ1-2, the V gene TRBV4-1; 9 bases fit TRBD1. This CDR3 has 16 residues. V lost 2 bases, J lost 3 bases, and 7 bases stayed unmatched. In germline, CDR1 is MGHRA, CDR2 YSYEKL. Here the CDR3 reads CASSQSPGTGYYGYTF. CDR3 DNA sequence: TGCGCCAGCAGCCAAAGTCCCGGGACAGGGTACTATGGCTACACCTTC.

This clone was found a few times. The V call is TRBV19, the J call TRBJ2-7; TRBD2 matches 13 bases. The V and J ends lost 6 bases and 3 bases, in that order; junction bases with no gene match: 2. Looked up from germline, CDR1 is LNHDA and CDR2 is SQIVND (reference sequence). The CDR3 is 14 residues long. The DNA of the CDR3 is TGTGCCAGTAGCGGGACTAGCGGGATCTACGAGCAGTACTTC. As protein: CASSGTSGIYEQYF. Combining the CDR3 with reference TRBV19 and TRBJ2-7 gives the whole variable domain DGGITQSPKYLFRKEGQNVTLSCEQNLNHDAMYWYRQDPGQGLRLIYYSQIVNDFQKGDIAEGYSVSREKKESFPLTVTSAQKNPTAFYLCASSGTSGIYEQYFGPGTRLTVT.